A selection of T cell receptor beta chains follows, all from one sample in a study of siplizumab effects on memory and regulatory T cells. Sequenced by immunoSEQ multiplex PCR; TCRdb stores in-frame clones only, minus some. The sample has over 100,000 clones; 80% to 95% are singletons. Sequenced sample: CD4+ T cells sorted from blood. All receptors derive from a human donor in good health. Each CDR3 is given with its conserved first and last residue. Fields, in order: V gene, clone size, J gene, CDR3 protein. A row's size may be missing; if present it is once, few, many or a size class.

v_gene: TRBV6-1
abundance: .
j_gene: TRBJ1-5
CDR3aa: CASSELGRMGQPQHF

v_gene: TRBV18
abundance: .
j_gene: TRBJ2-7
CDR3aa: CASSPPTLGPYEQYF

v_gene: TRBV13
abundance: .
j_gene: TRBJ1-3
CDR3aa: CASSFRLTTALSGNTIYF

v_gene: TRBV6-5
abundance: .
j_gene: TRBJ1-5
CDR3aa: CASRIDGGAPQHF

v_gene: TRBV28
abundance: .
j_gene: TRBJ2-7
CDR3aa: CASTQKRPSEQYF

v_gene: TRBV7-9
abundance: .
j_gene: TRBJ2-1
CDR3aa: CASSLDMGGWFNEQFF

v_gene: TRBV25-1
abundance: .
j_gene: TRBJ2-3
CDR3aa: CASSQITAQYF

v_gene: TRBV19
abundance: .
j_gene: TRBJ1-2
CDR3aa: CASSIATLYYGYTF

v_gene: TRBV4-1
abundance: .
j_gene: TRBJ1-2
CDR3aa: CASSQAGTGAGYGYTF

v_gene: TRBV7-6
abundance: .
j_gene: TRBJ1-1
CDR3aa: CASSPNRWTEAFF

v_gene: TRBV6-4
abundance: .
j_gene: TRBJ2-7
CDR3aa: CASSESRRSYEQYF

v_gene: TRBV7-2
abundance: once
j_gene: TRBJ1-1
CDR3aa: CASSWGRGEAFF

v_gene: TRBV7-2
abundance: .
j_gene: TRBJ1-5
CDR3aa: CASSLNSNQPQHF

v_gene: TRBV9
abundance: .
j_gene: TRBJ2-7
CDR3aa: CASSVGEGQYRNYEQYF

v_gene: TRBV21-1
abundance: .
j_gene: TRBJ1-5
CDR3aa: CASSKMFPGTENQPQHF

v_gene: TRBV18
abundance: .
j_gene: TRBJ1-1
CDR3aa: CASSASSNTEAFF

v_gene: TRBV6-5
abundance: .
j_gene: TRBJ1-1
CDR3aa: CASSPGARLRTEAFF

v_gene: TRBV30
abundance: .
j_gene: TRBJ2-5
CDR3aa: CAWSVGETQYF

v_gene: TRBV1
abundance: once
j_gene: TRBJ2-2
CDR3aa: CTSSPSETNTGELFF

v_gene: TRBV2
abundance: once
j_gene: TRBJ1-2
CDR3aa: CASSLQGANYGYTF

v_gene: TRBV4-1
abundance: .
j_gene: TRBJ2-1
CDR3aa: CASSQDMVGLARVNEQFF

v_gene: TRBV29-1
abundance: .
j_gene: TRBJ2-1
CDR3aa: CSAETSRSVFNEQFF

v_gene: TRBV18
abundance: .
j_gene: TRBJ2-3
CDR3aa: CASSRDRGSDTQYF

v_gene: TRBV4-1
abundance: .
j_gene: TRBJ2-2
CDR3aa: CASSKAGSTGELFF

v_gene: TRBV5-4
abundance: .
j_gene: TRBJ2-7
CDR3aa: CASNQRALYEQYF

v_gene: TRBV9
abundance: .
j_gene: TRBJ2-2
CDR3aa: CARRWQPGELFF

v_gene: TRBV9
abundance: .
j_gene: TRBJ1-1
CDR3aa: CASSYNIRDTEAFF

v_gene: TRBV15
abundance: .
j_gene: TRBJ1-4
CDR3aa: CATSRDLNEKLFF

v_gene: TRBV29-1
abundance: .
j_gene: TRBJ2-1
CDR3aa: CSGADHNEQFF

v_gene: TRBV28
abundance: .
j_gene: TRBJ2-1
CDR3aa: CASRLPYNEQFF

v_gene: TRBV21-1
abundance: .
j_gene: TRBJ2-7
CDR3aa: CASSKDYEQYF

v_gene: TRBV7-2
abundance: .
j_gene: TRBJ2-7
CDR3aa: CASRGAGGYYEQYF

v_gene: TRBV5-1
abundance: .
j_gene: TRBJ2-1
CDR3aa: CASSRDSPNEQFF

v_gene: TRBV19
abundance: .
j_gene: TRBJ1-1
CDR3aa: CASASTGYGTEAFF

v_gene: TRBV19
abundance: .
j_gene: TRBJ2-3
CDR3aa: CASSIYLGGTDTQYF

v_gene: TRBV19
abundance: once
j_gene: TRBJ1-5
CDR3aa: CAGRQINSNQPQHF

v_gene: TRBV5-1
abundance: .
j_gene: TRBJ1-4
CDR3aa: CASSLGTGGREKLFF

v_gene: TRBV11-3
abundance: .
j_gene: TRBJ2-3
CDR3aa: CASSPGQISDTQYF

v_gene: TRBV6-1
abundance: once
j_gene: TRBJ1-2
CDR3aa: CASSPSRPPYGYTF

v_gene: TRBV29-1
abundance: .
j_gene: TRBJ2-7
CDR3aa: CSVGPRNYEQYF

v_gene: TRBV4-2
abundance: .
j_gene: TRBJ1-1
CDR3aa: CASSQTQKMNTEAFF

v_gene: TRBV6-1
abundance: .
j_gene: TRBJ2-2
CDR3aa: CATRGTGELFF

v_gene: TRBV6-1
abundance: .
j_gene: TRBJ2-7
CDR3aa: CASRETGPAGQYF

v_gene: TRBV6-1
abundance: .
j_gene: TRBJ2-7
CDR3aa: CASSGSSYEQYF

v_gene: TRBV27
abundance: .
j_gene: TRBJ2-1
CDR3aa: CASSPPGGMVFSEQFF

v_gene: TRBV6-5
abundance: .
j_gene: TRBJ2-3
CDR3aa: CASSKSGTDTQYF

v_gene: TRBV5-1
abundance: .
j_gene: TRBJ2-1
CDR3aa: CASSWDTGQFNEQFF

v_gene: TRBV5-1
abundance: .
j_gene: TRBJ1-3
CDR3aa: CASSLGQQVLSGNTIYF

v_gene: TRBV7-2
abundance: few
j_gene: TRBJ2-2
CDR3aa: CASSLSSGLTKTGELFF

v_gene: TRBV7-2
abundance: .
j_gene: TRBJ2-2
CDR3aa: CASSWTGTSATNTGELFF

v_gene: TRBV28
abundance: .
j_gene: TRBJ1-1
CDR3aa: CASRGVGEAFF

v_gene: TRBV28
abundance: once
j_gene: TRBJ1-5
CDR3aa: CASSLRTGVGDQPQHF

v_gene: TRBV20-1
abundance: .
j_gene: TRBJ2-7
CDR3aa: CSAWQYEQYF

v_gene: TRBV5-1
abundance: .
j_gene: TRBJ2-1
CDR3aa: CASSLDKGGIDEQFF

v_gene: TRBV5-1
abundance: .
j_gene: TRBJ2-1
CDR3aa: CASSLPGRANEQFF

v_gene: TRBV5-1
abundance: .
j_gene: TRBJ2-5
CDR3aa: CASSSTGLAGGALQAQYF

v_gene: TRBV5-1
abundance: .
j_gene: TRBJ2-1
CDR3aa: CASSLETSGAFF